The present T cell receptor beta chain was sequenced within a study of PD-1 blockade in classical Hodgkin lymphoma. This clone was counted only a few times. The CDR3 length is 15 residues. Germline loops: CDR1 MGHDK, CDR2 SYGVNS. Trimming cost V 7 bases and J 6 bases, with 20 bases left between them. Method: immunoSEQ multiplex PCR; TCRdb's copy keeps in-frame clones and lacks some. This sample has about 97,000 clones; approximately 83% occur once, and the top ten carry 9% to 15%. All patients experienced relapse after autologous stem cell transplantation, and brentuximab vedotin exposure was variable.

This TCR was sampled from a human donor with classical Hodgkin lymphoma. V and J are TRBV25-1 and TRBJ2-3; weak D call: TRBD1 (5 bases). This specimen consisted of peripheral blood mononuclear cells (PBMCs), obtained at baseline. The CDR3 DNA is TGTGCCAGCAACTCGTGGGGCCACCCCGGTGATACGCAGTATTTT. It codes for CASNSWGHPGDTQYF.